A selection of T cell receptor beta chains follows, all from one sample in a study of T cells in Graves' hyperthyroidism and ophthalmopathy. Each CDR3 protein gets one entry after TCRdb re-called the multiplex PCR reads with MiXCR. The repertoire has approximately 640,000 distinct CDR3 sequences, less than 45% of them found once; the top ten carry about 7.2%. The specimen sequenced was peripheral blood or thyroid tissue (not recorded which). The receptors derive from an adult man with Graves' disease, either hyperthyroidism or ophthalmopathy (not recorded which). CDR3s include the opening cysteine and the closing phenylalanine or tryptophan. A D gene is named only where the DNA matches it firmly. A clone size is listed for some rows: how often the clone was seen (once, few, many), or a class if it is expanded.

TRBD2,TRBJ2-2,.,TRBV5-1,TGCGCCAGCAGCCCAGGGACTAGCGGTACCGGGGAGCTGTTTTTT,CASSPGTSGTGELFF
.,TRBJ2-7,.,TRBV7-9,TGTGCCAGCAGCTTTGGGACCGGCTACGAGCAGTGCTTC,CASSFGTGYEQCF
.,TRBJ2-7,many,TRBV7-2,TGTGCCAGCAGCTTATCTCGACCGGGTTCCGACGAGCAGTACTTC,CASSLSRPGSDEQYF
.,TRBJ1-4,few,TRBV9,TGTGCCAGCAGCGTAGTAGACGGAGTTGCAACTAATGAAAAACTGTTTTTT,CASSVVDGVATNEKLFF
TRBD2,TRBJ2-7,once,TRBV7-6,TGTGCCAGCAGCGCGGGAGAAGACTACGAGCAGTACTTC,CASSAGEDYEQYF
.,TRBJ2-5,few,TRBV20-1,TGCAGTGCTAGAGATCTGACTCTCCAAGAGACCCAGTACTTC,CSARDLTLQETQYF
.,TRBJ1-2,few,TRBV7-8,TGTGCCAGCAGCCAAGATCGATGGTCTCCTAACTATGGCTACACCTTC,CASSQDRWSPNYGYTF
TRBD1,TRBJ1-2,.,TRBV7-9,TGTGCCAGCAGCTTAACAGCCGGGACAGGGACCTCCTATGGCTACACCTTC,CASSLTAGTGTSYGYTF
.,TRBJ2-7,.,TRBV14,TGTGCCAGCAGCCAAGATCGCGAGCGCGAGCAGTACTTC,CASSQDREREQYF
.,TRBJ2-7,many,TRBV12-3/TRBV12-4,TGTGCCAGCAGTTTAGCGGGAGTAAGCTCCTACGAGCAGTACTTC,CASSLAGVSSYEQYF
.,TRBJ2-7,.,TRBV11-2,TGTGCCAGCAGCTTTAGTAGCGGTACCTACGAGCAGTACTTC,CASSFSSGTYEQYF
TRBD2,TRBJ2-5,few,TRBV5-4,TGTGCCAGCAGCTGGGGACTAGCGGGAGGGCCCTTGGAGACCCAGTACTTC,CASSWGLAGGPLETQYF
.,TRBJ2-5,.,TRBV6-5,TGTGCCGGGAAGCAGGGACTGGGGAGGACCCAGTACTTC,CAGKQGLGRTQYF
.,TRBJ2-7,.,TRBV7-8,TGTGCCAGCAGCTTTCAGCGTAGCTCCTACGAGCAGTACTTC,CASSFQRSSYEQYF
.,TRBJ1-6,.,TRBV2,TGTGCCAGCAGTGAAATGTCAGGGGACTCACCCCTCCACTTT,CASSEMSGDSPLHF
TRBD1,TRBJ1-6,.,TRBV7-2,TGTGCCAGCAGCGCTACAGGGGCGGAGAATTCACCCCTCCACTTT,CASSATGAENSPLHF
.,TRBJ1-5,.,TRBV6-5,TGTGCCAGCAGTTTTCTCCGGCCGAACAATCAGCCCCAGCATTTT,CASSFLRPNNQPQHF
.,TRBJ1-5,few,TRBV10-3,TGTGCCAGCAGCCACGCCAGGGTACGTGCGTTCGATCAGCCCCAGCATTTT,CASSHARVRAFDQPQHF
TRBD2,TRBJ2-7,.,TRBV7-9,TGTGCCAGCAGCATAACTAGCGGAGGCCCACCTTCCTACGAGCAGTACTTC,CASSITSGGPPSYEQYF
.,TRBJ1-1,many,TRBV6-6,TGTGCCAGCGGGACGACAGGTCTGAACACTGAAGCTTTCTTT,CASGTTGLNTEAFF
.,TRBJ1-4,.,TRBV15,TGTGCCACCAGCAGAGACGGACAGATGGATGAAAAACTGTTTTTT,CATSRDGQMDEKLFF
.,TRBJ1-2,.,TRBV25-1,TGTGCCAGCAGTGAACCGCCCTATGGCTACACCTTC,CASSEPPYGYTF
.,TRBJ1-3,.,TRBV10-3,TGTGCCATCAGTGGGGCCCCAGGGGACTCTGGAAACACCATATATTTT,CAISGAPGDSGNTIYF
TRBD2,TRBJ2-7,few,TRBV5-4,TGTGCCAGCAGCCAAGGATCCACTAGCGGGAACGACGAGCAGTACTTC,CASSQGSTSGNDEQYF
.,TRBJ1-1,.,TRBV20-1,TGCAGTGCTAGAGATTCGTTGGCAAACACTGAAGCTTTCTTT,CSARDSLANTEAFF
.,TRBJ2-2,.,TRBV10-3,TGTGCCATGGGGACGGACTCCGGGGAGCTGTTTTTT,CAMGTDSGELFF
TRBD1,TRBJ2-7,many,TRBV7-2,TGTGCCAGCAGCTCGGGGACAGTGCAGTACTTC,CASSSGTVQYF
TRBD1,TRBJ1-1,.,TRBV10-3,TGTGCCATCAGTGGGGACAGGGATCCGAACACTGAAGCTTTCTTT,CAISGDRDPNTEAFF
TRBD1,TRBJ1-1,many,TRBV29-1,TGCAGCGTTAGACAGGGGGGAAGTCGCTCCGCTGAAGCTTTCTTT,CSVRQGGSRSAEAFF
.,TRBJ1-2,many,TRBV7-9,TGTGCCAGCAGCTTAGCTTCGGCAGGGATTACTAGGGGCTACACCTTC,CASSLASAGITRGYTF
.,TRBJ1-1,many,TRBV7-9,TGTGCCAGCAGTCCGTGGGGAGTTGACACTGAAGCTTTCTTT,CASSPWGVDTEAFF
.,TRBJ1-2,few,TRBV19,TGTGCCAGTAGTATAAGGGACGTGCTCTATGGCTACACCTTC,CASSIRDVLYGYTF
.,TRBJ1-6,.,TRBV29-1,TGCAGCGTAGGGGGGGGTCTTAATTCACCCCTCCACTTT,CSVGGGLNSPLHF
.,TRBJ1-6,.,TRBV6-6,TGTGCCAGCAGTGTTGCACGTTATAATTCACCCCTCCACTTT,CASSVARYNSPLHF
TRBD1,TRBJ2-7,many,TRBV25-1,TGTGCCAGCAGCGACCCTTCCTGGACAGGGGACGACGAGCAGTACTTC,CASSDPSWTGDDEQYF
.,TRBJ2-7,few,TRBV2,TGTGCCAGCAGCTTGGCCAGTCTTCGTCCGAGGGAGCAGTACTTC,CASSLASLRPREQYF
TRBD1,TRBJ2-7,many,TRBV7-2,TGTGCCAGCAGCTATCGGGACAGGGGGTACGAGCAGTACTTC,CASSYRDRGYEQYF
TRBD1,TRBJ2-3,once,TRBV24-1,TGTGCCACCAGTGTGTCTCCGCGACAGGGGGCAAGAGATACGCAGTATTTT,CATSVSPRQGARDTQYF
.,TRBJ1-2,.,TRBV9,TGTGCCAGCAGCGTTGAACTGGGGGGAATGTTTGGCTACACCTTC,CASSVELGGMFGYTF
.,TRBJ1-2,many,TRBV12-3/TRBV12-4,TGTGCCAGCAGCCTACAGGGCTGGGTTGGGGGCTACACCTTC,CASSLQGWVGGYTF
.,TRBJ2-5,.,TRBV2,TGTGCCAGCAGTTACGCACCGGGGTGGGCTCAAAAGACCCAGTACTTC,CASSYAPGWAQKTQYF
TRBD1,TRBJ1-2,many,TRBV29-1,TGCAGCGTTCCGGACAGGGTTAACTATGGCTACACCTTC,CSVPDRVNYGYTF
.,TRBJ1-1,many,TRBV5-1,TGCGCCAGCAGCTCACAGTCGAACACTGAAGCTTTCTTT,CASSSQSNTEAFF
TRBD1,TRBJ2-7,many,TRBV19,TGTGCCAGTAGTCCCCGGGACAGGAGCTCCTACGAGCAGTACTTC,CASSPRDRSSYEQYF
TRBD1,TRBJ2-7,few,TRBV20-1,TGCAGTGCTAGACCACAGGGGTCCCCTAACTACGAGCAGTACTTC,CSARPQGSPNYEQYF
.,TRBJ2-7,once,TRBV25-1,TGTGCCAGCAGTGAATCTGACGTCGCATCGGATCGCTACGGTCCTGGGGAGCAGTACTTC,CASSESDVASDRYGPGEQYF
.,TRBJ1-5,.,TRBV5-1,TGCGCCAGCAGCTTGACAGGGAAGAATCAGCCCCAGCATTTT,CASSLTGKNQPQHF
.,TRBJ1-2,.,TRBV2,TGTGCCAGCAGCCGGGTAGACTCTGGCTACACCTTC,CASSRVDSGYTF
.,TRBJ1-1,many,TRBV25-1,TGTGCCAGCAGTGAGGGGGGGGTAGGATCCACTGAAGCTTTCTTT,CASSEGGVGSTEAFF
TRBD1,TRBJ2-2,few,TRBV7-2,TGTGCCAGCCGGAGGGGACAGGGGGTCACCGGGGAGCTGTTTTTT,CASRRGQGVTGELFF
.,TRBJ1-4,.,TRBV5-6,TGTGCCAGCAGCTTTGACAGGTCGTCTGAAAAACTGTTTTTT,CASSFDRSSEKLFF